The sequence of this T cell receptor beta chain was determined in a study of T cells in localized non-small cell lung cancer. The study's findings and limits: Greater T cell density in blood accompanied longer overall survival. Peak T cell clonality was found in uninvolved adjacent lung, exceeding tumor. A median of 57 clones ranked among the top 100 in tumor appeared in adjacent lung.

Germline V CDR1 and CDR2: LNHNV, YYDKDF (reference sequence). The junction had 0 bases not matched to a gene; V was cut back by 3 bases and J by 2 bases. The CDR3 sequence is 14 residues long. Comments on this clone: Its antigen remains unknown.

Data came from immunoSEQ multiplex PCR; TCRdb stores just in-frame clones and leaves some out. The sample records roughly 30,000 clones, 85% to 90% being singletons. Sequenced here: peripheral blood, sampled before any cancer treatment. This TCR was sampled from a female donor aged 60 or older with stage I lung adenocarcinoma. The V and J genes are TRBV15 and TRBJ2-5; 10 positions match TRBD1. The CDR3 DNA follows: TGTGCCACCAGCAGGGACAGGGGGCAAGAGACCCAGTACTTC. It codes for CATSRDRGQETQYF.